Below are 15 T cell receptor beta chains sequenced from a single sample in a study of T cells expressing NK-cell markers. Using the 5' RACE reads, TCRdb records one entry per CDR3 protein without DNA. The sample includes approximately 170,000 distinct CDR3 sequences. Specimen: blood T cells: a sorted CD56 or NKG2C T cell subset, CD4+ or CD8+ T cells, or bulk PBMC T cells (not recorded which). All receptors come from a man aged 18-69 years in good health.

The chain uses TRBV5-6 and TRBJ2-7; checking the TCRdb D call of TRBD1 is not possible without DNA. The CDR3 extends over 16 amino acids. Per the germline V gene, CDR1 is SGHDT and CDR2 is YYEEEE. The CDR3 reads CASSSWGGTGWREQYF. The whole variable domain, filled in from reference TRBV5-6 and TRBJ2-7, reads DAGVTQSPTHLIKTRGQQVTLRCSPKSGHDTVSWYQQALGQGPQFIFQYYEEEERQRGNFPDRFSGHQFPNYSSELNVNALLLGDSALYLCASSSWGGTGWREQYFGPGTRLTVT.

The chain is built from TRBV6-5 and TRBJ2-5; the TCRdb D gene call, TRBD1, has no DNA to confirm it. The CDR3 is 14 amino acids. Germline CDR1 reads MNHEY; CDR2 reads SVGAGI. CDR3 sequence: CASTPWGAGETQYF.

The chain links TRBV9 to TRBJ2-2; there is no DNA to check the TCRdb D call of TRBD1. CDR1 SGDLS and CDR2 YYNGEE come from the germline V gene. This CDR3 contains 17 residues. CDR3 residues: CASSLTGGADPTGELFF.

CDR3 loop: CASSQAGTYEQYF. This rearrangement joins TRBV7-9 to TRBJ2-7. Germline CDR1 SEHNR, CDR2 FQNEAQ (reference sequence). The CDR3 covers 13 residues.

CDR3 sequence reads: CASSQGLTAPLHF. This chain uses TRBV3-1 with TRBJ1-6. This CDR3 is 13 amino acids long. The germline V gene has CDR1 LGHDT and CDR2 YNNKEL (reference sequence).

The CDR3 here is CAISEHGQGERETQYF. V and J are TRBV10-3 and TRBJ2-5; as DNA is missing, the TRBD1 call by TCRdb cannot be tested. This CDR3 has 16 amino acids. Germline values: CDR1 ENHRY, CDR2 SYGVKD.

This chain uses TRBV5-6 with TRBJ1-2; TCRdb reports TRBD1, a call that lacks DNA to check it against. The CDR3 has 18 residues. Germline CDR1 is SGHDT and CDR2 is YYEEEE. CDR3: CASSLARAGTAFGYGYTF.

The V call is TRBV20-1, the J call TRBJ2-7; as DNA is missing, the TRBD1 call by TCRdb cannot be tested. The CDR3 consists of 14 residues. From germline, CDR1 is DFQATT and CDR2 SNEGSKA (reference sequence). The CDR3 is CSAKLRDRAYEQYF.

The chain joins TRBV5-6 to TRBJ2-1; TCRdb proposes TRBD1, but this gene call is untestable without DNA. The CDR3 has 14 residues. The V gene's germline CDR1 is SGHDT and CDR2 YYEEEE. CDR3 region: CASGESTPVDEQFF.

The chain recombines TRBV4-1 with TRBJ2-7; TCRdb's D call, TRBD2, is unchecked because there is no DNA. CDR3 length: 16 amino acids. CDR1 and CDR2 (germline): MGHRA, YSYEKL. The CDR3 loop is CASSPSGLAGIYEQYF.

This sequence joins TRBV3-1 and TRBJ2-2; the TRBD1 assignment by TCRdb is unverifiable without DNA. Germline CDR1 LGHDT, CDR2 YNNKEL (reference sequence). The CDR3 is 16 amino acids. The chain's CDR3 is CASSARDRGNTGELFF. Full variable domain (remainder filled in from reference TRBV3-1 and TRBJ2-2): DTAVSQTPKYLVTQMGNDKSIKCEQNLGHDTMYWYKQDSKKFLKIMFSYNNKELIINETVPNRFSPKSPDKAHLNLHINSLELGDSAVYFCASSARDRGNTGELFFGEGSRLTVL.

V and J are TRBV7-2 and TRBJ2-1; the D call from TCRdb, TRBD1, cannot be confirmed without DNA. Germline-derived CDR1 and CDR2 are SGHTA and FQGNSA. The CDR3 is 13 amino acids. This CDR3 reads CASYDGQYNEQFF. The full variable domain, rest sourced from reference TRBV7-2 and TRBJ2-1, is GAGVSQSPSNKVTEKGKDVELRCDPISGHTALYWYRQSLGQGLEFLIYFQGNSAPDKSGLPSDRFSAERTGGSVSTLTIQRTQQEDSAVYLCASYDGQYNEQFFGPGTRLTVL.

The chain joins TRBV28 to TRBJ1-5. CDR1 and CDR2 from the germline V gene are MDHEN and SYDVKM. The length of the CDR3 is 13 residues. The CDR3 sequence: CASSFQPNQPQHF.

The chain has TRBV11-2 and TRBJ1-5; no DNA is available, so the TRBD1 call from TCRdb remains unchecked. The V gene's germline CDR1 is SGHAT and CDR2 FQNNGV. CDR3 size: 17 residues. CDR3: CASSLEHRGVGNQPQHF. The full variable domain, in which reference TRBV11-2 and TRBJ1-5 provide the parts outside the CDR3, is EAGVAQSPRYKIIEKRQSVAFWCNPISGHATLYWYQQILGQGPKLLIQFQNNGVVDDSQLPKDRFSAERLKGVDSTLKIQPAKLEDSAVYLCASSLEHRGVGNQPQHFGDGTRLSIL.

V and J are TRBV4-1 and TRBJ2-3; TCRdb lists TRBD2, though no DNA is available to test this call. Germline CDR1 is MGHRA and CDR2 is YSYEKL. The CDR3 length is 16 residues. The CDR3 reads CASSLLAGGQGDTQYF.